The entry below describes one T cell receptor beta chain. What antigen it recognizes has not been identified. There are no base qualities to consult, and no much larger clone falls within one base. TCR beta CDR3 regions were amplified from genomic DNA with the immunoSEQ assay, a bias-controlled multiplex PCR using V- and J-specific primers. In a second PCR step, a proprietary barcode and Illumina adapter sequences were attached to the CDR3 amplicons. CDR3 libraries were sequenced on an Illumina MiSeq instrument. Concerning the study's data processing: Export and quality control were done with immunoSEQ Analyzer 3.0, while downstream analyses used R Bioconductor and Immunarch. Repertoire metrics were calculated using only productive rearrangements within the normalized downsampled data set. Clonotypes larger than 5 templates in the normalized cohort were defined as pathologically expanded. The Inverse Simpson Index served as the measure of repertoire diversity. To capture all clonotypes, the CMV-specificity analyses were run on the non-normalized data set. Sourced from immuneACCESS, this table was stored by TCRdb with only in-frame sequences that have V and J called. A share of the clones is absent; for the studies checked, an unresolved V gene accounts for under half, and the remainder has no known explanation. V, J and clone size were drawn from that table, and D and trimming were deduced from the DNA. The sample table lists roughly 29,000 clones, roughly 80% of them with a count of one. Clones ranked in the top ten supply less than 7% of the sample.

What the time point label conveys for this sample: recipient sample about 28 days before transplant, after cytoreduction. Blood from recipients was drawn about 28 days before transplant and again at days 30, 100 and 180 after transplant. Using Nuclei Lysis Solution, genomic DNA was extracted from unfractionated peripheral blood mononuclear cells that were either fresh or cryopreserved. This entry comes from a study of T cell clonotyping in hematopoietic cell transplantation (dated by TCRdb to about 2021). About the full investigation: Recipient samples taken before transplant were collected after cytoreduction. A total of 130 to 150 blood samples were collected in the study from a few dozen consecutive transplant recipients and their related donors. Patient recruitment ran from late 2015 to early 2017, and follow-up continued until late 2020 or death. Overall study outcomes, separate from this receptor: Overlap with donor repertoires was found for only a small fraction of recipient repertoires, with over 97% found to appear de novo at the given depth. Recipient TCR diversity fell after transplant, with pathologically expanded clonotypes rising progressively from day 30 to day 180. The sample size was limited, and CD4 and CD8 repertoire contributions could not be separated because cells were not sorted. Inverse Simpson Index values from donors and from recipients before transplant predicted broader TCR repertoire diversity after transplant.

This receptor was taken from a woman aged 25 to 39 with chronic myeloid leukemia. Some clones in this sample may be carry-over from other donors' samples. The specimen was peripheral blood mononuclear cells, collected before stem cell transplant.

The nucleotide sequence is given as TGCGCCAGCAGCCAAGACCCAGGGTTCTACGAGCAGTACTTC. Its product reads: CASSQDPGFYEQYF. The V and J genes are TRBV4-3 and TRBJ2-7; 5 matching bases give a weak D call of TRBD1. The CDR3 runs 14 residues from the cysteine to the phenylalanine. The retained sequence is limited to the CDR3, 42 bases, with the frame set at the first base. V sheds 0 bases and J sheds 3 bases, leaving 9 bases between their ends. In the germline V gene, CDR1 corresponds to LGHNA and CDR2 to YSLEER.